This T cell receptor beta chain stems from a study of blood T cell repertoires in COVID-19. Trimming shortened V by 2 bases and J by 0 bases, and 8 bases separated the two germline ends. The germline gives CDR1 GTSNPN, CDR2 SVGIG (reference sequence). The CDR3 consists of 13 residues. The repertoire was sequenced with immunoSEQ multiplex PCR; TCRdb's copy has only in-frame clones and lacks some. The sample has roughly 140,000 clones; 65% to 80% are singletons. Sequenced material: peripheral blood. The TCR comes from a man aged 55-75 years with acute or convalescent COVID-19. This chain uses TRBV30 with TRBJ2-7; no clear D. The CDR3 is CAWSSSASYEQYF. Here the CDR3 DNA reads TGTGCCTGGAGTTCCAGCGCCTCCTACGAGCAGTACTTC.